This T cell receptor (beta chain) was sequenced in a study of beta chain features in type 1 diabetes. Whole-study context: Researchers looked at around 100 million sorted cells across all samples.

From germline, CDR1 is SGDLS and CDR2 YYNGEE. The CDR3 consists of 14 residues. The junction had 11 bases not matched to a gene; V was cut back by 5 bases and J by 7 bases. It was one heparinised blood draw, averaging around 120 mL, that each donor gave. CD4+ naive, central memory, regulatory and stem cell-like memory subsets were isolated by sorting on CD45RO/CCR7/CD25/CD127/CD95/CD27. The sequenced template was cDNA made from the entire isolated RNA. Measured with immunoSEQ multiplex PCR; TCRdb has only the in-frame clones, and not every one. The repertoire holds about 290,000 clones, with under 8.5% as singletons.

The sequenced sample consisted of central memory CD4+ T cells from blood. The clonotype comes from a woman younger than 30 in good health. The chain combines TRBV9 with TRBJ2-5; TRBD1 aligns across 7 bases. The CDR3 DNA sequence: TGTGCCAGCAGACGGGACAGTCAAAGGGGGACCCAGTACTTC. It yields the protein CASRRDSQRGTQYF.